One and the same sample provided the 27 T cell receptor beta chains below, sequenced in a study of technical replicates of blood from a handful of donors (dated by TCRdb to 2015 to 2018). Libraries were constructed by the immunoSEQ multiplex PCR assay. TCRdb took this table from immuneACCESS and kept in-frame rearrangements with V and J called. Such tables lack part of the clones; where checked against another copy, unresolved V genes explain under half of the gap, and the rest is unexplained. For this sample there are tens of thousands of clones; roughly 90% appear just once. Of the sample, around 5% is held by the ten largest clones. Sequencing was carried out using PBMCs. Every receptor here comes from a human donor in good health. Some clones in this sample may be carry-over from other donors' samples.

The rearrangement joins TRBV27 to TRBJ1-6, with a tentative D call TRBD1 (6 bases). The CDR3 totals 13 residues. The germline gives CDR1 MNHEY, CDR2 SMNVEV (reference sequence). With 3 bases removed from V and 7 bases from J, the gap between germline ends came to 7 bases. The CDR3 loop is CASSFQGNSPLHF. The CDR3 DNA is TGTGCCAGCAGTTTCCAGGGGAATTCACCCCTCCACTTT.

The V gene is TRBV7-9, the J gene TRBJ2-2; 8 nucleotides align to TRBD1. CDR1 and CDR2 from the germline V gene are SEHNR and FQNEAQ (reference sequence). V shed 5 bases, J shed 5 bases, and the junction held 10 bases outside the gene matches. This CDR3 region has 16 residues. The CDR3 DNA reads TGTGCCAGCAGCCGAACAGGGGGTGGCTGGACCGGGGAGCTGTTTTTT. It specifies CASSRTGGGWTGELFF.

The chain joins TRBV4-1 to TRBJ1-1; tentatively, D is TRBD1 (6 bases). Trimming took 1 base from V and 10 from J, leaving 10 bases between them. This CDR3 contains 12 residues. CDR1 and CDR2 from the germline V gene are MGHRA and YSYEKL. The CDR3 nucleotides are TGCGCCAGCAGCCAAGTAGCAGGGGTAGCTTTCTTT. It is translated as CASSQVAGVAFF.

CDR3 amino acids: CASSQGSASGHYEQYF. The CDR3 DNA follows: TGTGCCAGCAGCCAGGGGTCGGCTAGCGGACACTACGAGCAGTACTTC. This rearrangement joins TRBV7-8 to TRBJ2-7; a weak D match, TRBD2 (7 bases). Deletions cut 5 bases from V and 3 bases from J, with 20 bases between. The CDR3 has 16 residues. Germline CDR1 is SGHVS and CDR2 is FQNEAQ.

This clone has a single count. The chain employs TRBV6-5 and TRBJ1-3, with D possibly being TRBD1 (5 bases). CDR1 and CDR2 (germline): MNHEY, SVGAGI. The CDR3 runs 16 residues. V shed 0 bases and J shed 2 bases, with 11 bases lying between them. For the CDR3, the DNA is TGTGCCAGCAGTTACTCCTCTTGGGGGGCTGGAAACACCATATATTTT. It encodes CASSYSSWGAGNTIYF.

This clone was recorded only once. For the CDR3, the DNA is TGTGCCACCAGCAGAGGACAGGTTTGGGAAAAACTGTTTTTT. It encodes CATSRGQVWEKLFF. The V call is TRBV15, the J call TRBJ1-4; D perhaps matches TRBD1 (6 bases). CDR1 is LNHNV, CDR2 YYDKDF, per germline (reference sequence). V shed 1 base and J shed 8 bases, with 11 bases lying between them. This CDR3 has 14 amino acids.

V and J are TRBV6-5 and TRBJ1-2; 9 bases align to TRBD1. V shed 6 bases and J 4 bases; nucleotides not matched to a gene: 9. CDR1 is MNHEY and CDR2 is SVGAGI in the germline V gene. The CDR3 runs 15 residues. The CDR3 sequence: CASRPWGDRAYGYTF. In nucleotides, the CDR3 is TGTGCCAGCAGGCCGTGGGGGGACAGGGCCTATGGCTACACCTTC.

This clone has just a few counts. The V call is TRBV6-4, the J call TRBJ2-2, with unresolved D. The V gene's germline CDR1 is MRHNA and CDR2 SNTAGT. V dropped 0 bases and J dropped 5 bases, with 4 bases sitting between them. The CDR3 is 13 residues long. This CDR3 reads CASSDSQTGELFF. CDR3 coding DNA: TGTGCCAGCAGTGACTCTCAAACCGGGGAGCTGTTTTTT.

The chain recombines TRBV6-6 with TRBJ2-4; D possibly corresponds to TRBD2 (6 bases). This CDR3 is built from 14 residues. Deletions cut 2 bases from V and 1 base from J, with 6 bases between. CDR1 and CDR2 (germline): MNHNY, SVGAGI (reference sequence). The CDR3 protein is CASSYGGAKNIQYF. The CDR3 coding sequence is TGTGCCAGCAGTTACGGGGGGGCCAAAAACATTCAGTACTTC.

The rearrangement uses TRBV9 and TRBJ1-4, with a tentative D call TRBD1 (5 bases). This CDR3 comprises 15 residues. V dropped 0 bases and J dropped 4 bases, with 10 bases sitting between them. The germline V gene encodes CDR1 SGDLS and CDR2 YYNGEE. The CDR3 is CASSVGWGVNEKLFF. The CDR3 DNA reads as TGTGCCAGCAGCGTAGGATGGGGGGTTAATGAAAAACTGTTTTTT.

The J gene is TRBJ2-2, the V gene TRBV6-5; tentative D call: TRBD2 (6 bases). V was shortened by 0 bases and J by 5 bases, with 13 bases between the two germline ends. The CDR3 covers 16 residues. From germline, CDR1 is MNHEY and CDR2 SVGAGI. CDR3 in amino acids: CASSYSRDSRTGELFF. The CDR3 coding sequence is TGTGCCAGCAGTTACTCGAGGGACTCCCGAACCGGGGAGCTGTTTTTT.

This chain uses TRBV13 with TRBJ2-7, with 13 bases aligning to TRBD2. This CDR3 spans 16 amino acids. V lost 5 bases, J lost 4 bases, and 8 bases stayed unmatched. The germline V gene has CDR1 PRHDT and CDR2 FYEKMQ (reference sequence). Here the CDR3 reads CASSPRTSGSEYEQYF. CDR3 sequence (DNA): TGTGCCAGCAGCCCACGGACTAGCGGGAGTGAGTACGAGCAGTACTTC. Full variable domain (missing parts from reference TRBV13 and TRBJ2-7): AAGVIQSPRHLIKEKRETATLKCYPIPRHDTVYWYQQGPGQDPQFLISFYEKMQSDKGSIPDRFSAQQFSDYHSELNMSSLELGDSALYFCASSPRTSGSEYEQYFGPGTRLTVT.

V gene TRBV4-2 combines with J gene TRBJ2-7; D is possibly TRBD2 (5 bases). The CDR3 covers 15 residues. V lost 0 bases to trimming and J lost 5 bases, with 14 bases between them. CDR1 and CDR2 (germline): LGHNA, YNFKEQ. The CDR3 protein is CASSQEGLGSNEQYF. DNA for the CDR3: TGTGCCAGCAGCCAAGAAGGACTGGGCAGCAACGAGCAGTACTTC.

In its sample, this clone was seen a few times. V is TRBV6-5 and J is TRBJ2-5; D gene uncertain. V was clipped by 5 bases and J by 2 bases, with 15 bases between them. CDR1 is MNHEY, CDR2 SVGAGI, per germline. The CDR3 covers 15 residues. In DNA, the CDR3 is TGTGCCAGCAGTACCGGCTTTGAGGAACAAGAGACCCAGTACTTC. This encodes CASSTGFEEQETQYF.

V usage is TRBV27 and J usage is TRBJ2-3; D remains ambiguous. The ends were cut back, 2 bases at V and 0 bases at J, with 12 bases in the middle. The CDR3 loop spans 16 amino acids. Germline loops: CDR1 MNHEY, CDR2 SMNVEV (reference sequence). The CDR3 region is CASSLSIILSTDTQYF. CDR3 nucleotide sequence: TGTGCCAGCAGTTTAAGTATCATTCTAAGCACAGATACGCAGTATTTT.

This chain links TRBV2 with TRBJ2-7; D is perhaps TRBD2 (6 bases). Trimming pared 2 bases from V and 6 bases from J, leaving 17 bases between. CDR1 is SNHLY, CDR2 FYNNEI, per germline. The CDR3 totals 15 residues. CDR3 amino acids: CASSERAGPSLEQYF. Written as DNA, the CDR3 is TGTGCCAGCAGTGAAAGGGCGGGGCCCTCCCTCGAGCAGTACTTC.

This clone was seen more than once but under ten times. This chain links TRBV18 with TRBJ2-7; a possible D gene is TRBD2 (5 bases). With 2 bases removed from V and 5 bases from J, the gap between germline ends came to 10 bases. This CDR3 has 13 amino acids. The germline V gene encodes CDR1 KGHSH and CDR2 LQKENI. For the CDR3, the DNA is TGTGCCAGCTCACCAGCGGGTGGCCACGAGCAGTACTTC. Its translation: CASSPAGGHEQYF.

V usage is TRBV6-1 and J usage is TRBJ2-5; TRBD1 is a possible D gene (6 bases). Germline V gives CDR1 MNHNS, CDR2 SASEGT. The CDR3 sequence is 16 residues long. V lost 5 bases and J 5 bases, leaving 21 bases between the germline ends. CDR3 sequence reads: CASSKGTSLWPETQYF. The DNA for the CDR3 is TGTGCCAGCAGTAAAGGGACATCCCTTTGGCCGGAGACCCAGTACTTC.

This clone occurred once. The chain combines TRBV2 with TRBJ2-6, with 7 bases lining up with TRBD1. The CDR3 extends over 15 amino acids. The germline V gene has CDR1 SNHLY and CDR2 FYNNEI. Trimming removed 7 bases from V and 4 bases from J; junction bases left unmatched: 7. The CDR3 DNA is TGTGCCAGCAAAAGAACAGGGGTCGGGGCCAACGTCCTGACTTTC. It translates to CASKRTGVGANVLTF. Full variable domain (missing parts from reference TRBV2 and TRBJ2-6): EPEVTQTPSHQVTQMGQEVILRCVPISNHLYFYWYRQILGQKVEFLVSFYNNEISEKSEIFDDQFSVERPDGSNFTLKIRSTKLEDSAMYFCASKRTGVGANVLTFGAGSRLTVL.

The V and J genes are TRBV19 and TRBJ2-4; D unclear. The CDR3 has 14 amino acids. Trimming left V 6 bases short and J 6 bases short, with 15 bases between. The germline gives CDR1 LNHDA, CDR2 SQIVND (reference sequence). Written as DNA, the CDR3 is TGTGCCAGTAGAGATGGTGCAGGTTCAAACATTCAGTACTTC. Translating it yields CASRDGAGSNIQYF.

The chain uses TRBV5-4 and TRBJ1-4; D gene uncertain. The V and J ends lost 0 bases and 3 bases respectively, with 9 bases between them. Germline CDR1 is SGHNT and CDR2 is YYREEE (reference sequence). The CDR3 is 15 amino acids. Here the CDR3 reads CASSLDRVSNEKLFF. Written as DNA, the CDR3 is TGTGCCAGCAGCTTGGATAGAGTTTCTAATGAAAAACTGTTTTTT. Full variable domain (rest looked up from reference TRBV5-4 and TRBJ1-4): ETGVTQSPTHLIKTRGQQVTLRCSSQSGHNTVSWYQQALGQGPQFIFQYYREEENGRGNFPPRFSGLQFPNYSSELNVNALELDDSALYLCASSLDRVSNEKLFFGSGTQLSVL.

The rearrangement links TRBV5-4 to TRBJ1-1; tentatively, D is TRBD1 (6 bases). In germline, CDR1 is SGHNT, CDR2 YYREEE (reference sequence). Deletions cut 5 bases from V and 4 bases from J, with 12 bases between. The length of the CDR3 is 13 residues. In DNA, the CDR3 is TGTGCCAGCAGTTCGGCAGGGGCCACTGAAGCTTTCTTT. Its translation: CASSSAGATEAFF.

The chain carries TRBV7-9 and TRBJ1-6; D is undetermined. V shed 1 base and J shed 7 bases, with 17 bases lying between them. The germline gives CDR1 SEHNR, CDR2 FQNEAQ (reference sequence). The CDR3 length is 17 residues. The CDR3 DNA reads TGTGCCAGCAGCTTAGATCGAGGGTTTGGTTCGAATTCACCCCTCCACTTT. This gives the protein CASSLDRGFGSNSPLHF.

The V gene is TRBV5-6, the J gene TRBJ2-7, with a tentative D call TRBD2 (5 bases). Germline-derived CDR1 and CDR2 are SGHDT and YYEEEE. This CDR3 has 13 amino acids. Trimming cost V 4 bases and J 7 bases, with 15 bases left between them. The CDR3 reads CASSPRESFEQYF. The CDR3 DNA follows: TGTGCCAGCAGCCCTAGGGAGTCGTTTGAGCAGTACTTC.

This clone is a singleton in its sample. This chain joins TRBV16 and TRBJ2-2, with D perhaps matching TRBD2 (5 bases). The germline V gene has CDR1 KGHSY and CDR2 FQNENV. V shed 4 bases and J shed 7 bases, with 10 bases lying between them. The CDR3 contains 13 residues. The CDR3 nucleotides read TGTGCCAGCAGCCGTCCGGGAAACGGGGAGCTGTTTTTT. Translating gives CASSRPGNGELFF.

This clone was seen a single time. The gene calls are TRBV11-2 and TRBJ1-3; 10 positions match TRBD1. Germline assignment: CDR1 SGHAT and CDR2 FQNNGV. The CDR3 length is 16 residues. Trimming cost V 5 bases and J 3 bases; bases outside gene matches: 7. This CDR3 reads CASSPWTGGDGNTIYF. CDR3 nucleotides: TGTGCCAGCAGCCCGTGGACAGGGGGAGATGGAAACACCATATATTTT.

The rearrangement joins TRBV4-3 to TRBJ2-1, with D maybe TRBD1 (7 bases). Trimming pared 2 bases from V and 5 bases from J, leaving 25 bases between. This CDR3 has 19 amino acids. Germline lookup yields CDR1 LGHNA and CDR2 YSLEER. The CDR3 loop is CASSQPTGDWRRGNNEQFF. In DNA form, the CDR3 reads TGCGCCAGCAGCCAACCAACAGGGGACTGGCGGAGGGGGAACAATGAGCAGTTCTTC.